What follows are 6 T cell receptor beta chains derived from one specimen sequenced in a study of blood T cell repertoires in COVID-19. Produced via immunoSEQ multiplex PCR; TCRdb's table is partial and in-frame only. Altogether 100,000 or so clones are present, around 72% being singletons, with the ten largest covering approximately 15%. The sequenced sample consisted of peripheral blood. Receptors were obtained from a woman of 80 years or more with acute or convalescent COVID-19.

This clone was counted a single time. The chain uses TRBV6-2 or TRBV6-3 and TRBJ2-3; 11 nucleotides agree with TRBD2. V was pared by 6 bases and J by 7 bases, with 12 bases of the junction left unmatched. Germline V gene sequence: CDR1 MNHEY, CDR2 SVGEGT. CDR3 size: 16 residues. The CDR3 here is CASSTPSGGRWNTQYF. CDR3 coding DNA: TGTGCCAGCAGCACTCCTAGCGGGGGGCGATGGAATACGCAGTATTTT.

This chain joins TRBV7-2 and TRBJ1-2; tentatively, D is TRBD1 (6 bases). Germline lookup yields CDR1 SGHTA and CDR2 FQGNSA. V shed 5 bases and J shed 7 bases, with 11 bases lying between them. The CDR3 covers 12 residues. This CDR3 is CASSVGASGYTF. The CDR3 bases are TGTGCCAGCAGCGTGGGGGCGTCTGGCTACACCTTC.

The chain is built from TRBV4-2 and TRBJ2-2; tentative D call: TRBD1 (5 bases). This CDR3 has 19 residues. Germline V gene data show CDR1 as LGHNA and CDR2 as YNFKEQ. V lost 1 base and J lost 0, with 18 bases in between. CDR3 coding DNA: TGTGCCAGCAGCCAAGGGCCCGCCCGGAAGGGGCCGAACACCGGGGAGCTGTTTTTT. Translation gives CASSQGPARKGPNTGELFF.

The rearrangement links TRBV11-2 to TRBJ1-2; D call uncertain. V was cut by 3 bases and J by 6 bases, with 17 bases left in between. The CDR3 is 15 amino acids. From germline, CDR1 is SGHAT and CDR2 FQNNGV. The CDR3 DNA reads TGTGCCAGCAGCTTTCAACCCTTTGGGGAGAATGGCTACACCTTC. It codes for CASSFQPFGENGYTF.

The gene calls are TRBV10-3 and TRBJ1-5; D possibly corresponds to TRBD1 (6 bases). The germline CDR1 and CDR2 sequences are ENHRY and SYGVKD. The CDR3 has 14 amino acids. V was shortened by 6 bases and J by 6 bases, with 15 bases between the two germline ends. CDR3 nucleotides: TGTGCCATCAGGGCTCAGGGGCCAAGTCAGCCCCAGCATTTT. Residues: CAIRAQGPSQPQHF.

The J gene is TRBJ2-5, the V gene TRBV21-1; TRBD2 is the table's D call, not checked against the DNA. TRBV21-1 is labeled a pseudogene. The CDR3 contains 17 residues. The DNA for the CDR3 is TGTGCCAGCCCCTACGACCCTCCGGGACTCAAAAGACAGACCCAGTACTTC. Protein sequence: CASPYDPPGLKRQTQYF.